The next 19 T cell receptor beta chains were all read from a single sample in a study of T cells in Graves' hyperthyroidism and ophthalmopathy. TCR beta CDR3 regions were amplified from RNA transcripts. With the HTBI primer set, the TCR CDR3 went through a first round of RT-PCR. One entry per CDR3 protein, called by TCRdb with MiXCR from the multiplex PCR reads. Altogether around 350,000 distinct CDR3 sequences are present, around 16% being singletons, with the ten largest covering roughly 26%. The sequencing input was blood. These receptors originate from a woman aged 18 to 35 with Graves' hyperthyroidism that later progressed to Graves' ophthalmopathy.

This clonotype has only one observation. V gene TRBV5-1 combines with J gene TRBJ2-5, with D unclear. The V end lost 4 bases, the J end lost 4 bases, and 17 bases lay between the germline ends. Germline V gene lookup returns CDR1 SGHRS and CDR2 YFSETQ. The CDR3 covers 15 residues. CDR3 protein: CASSLSLTARETQYF. The CDR3 nucleotides are TGCGCCAGCAGCCTTTCCCTCACCGCCCGAGAGACCCAGTACTTC.

The chain recombines TRBV7-9 with TRBJ2-2, with D unresolved. Trimming removed 1 base at V and 4 bases at J, with 10 bases between. Germline loops: CDR1 SEHNR, CDR2 FQNEAQ (reference sequence). This CDR3 has 15 amino acids. In nucleotides, the CDR3 is TGTGCCAGCAGCTTAGAATGGTCACGCACCGGGGAGCTGTTTTTT. Protein: CASSLEWSRTGELFF.

The chain couples TRBV18 to TRBJ2-3, with 7 bases matching TRBD2. Unmatched junction bases numbered 6, after V lost 3 bases and J lost 6 bases. The germline CDR1 and CDR2 sequences are KGHSH and LQKENI. The CDR3 is 14 amino acids. The CDR3 reads CASSPQLAWDTQYF. CDR3 in DNA: TGTGCCAGCTCACCGCAACTAGCGTGGGATACGCAGTATTTT.

This clonotype showed up just a few times. V gene TRBV27 combines with J gene TRBJ2-7; 7 bases align to TRBD1. Germline V lookup: CDR1 MNHEY, CDR2 SMNVEV (reference sequence). Trimming cost V 5 bases and J 3 bases; bases outside gene matches: 7. CDR3 length equals 14 residues. The CDR3, as DNA: TGTGCCAGCAGTCCTCAGGGGGTAAACTACGAGCAGTACTTC. Residues: CASSPQGVNYEQYF.

This rearrangement joins TRBV6-1 to TRBJ2-7; tentative D call: TRBD1 (6 bases). Germline V gives CDR1 MNHNS, CDR2 SASEGT. Trimming took 6 bases from V and 7 from J, leaving 16 bases between them. This CDR3 is built from 13 residues. CDR3 loop: CASSRRGVREQYF. Here the CDR3 DNA reads TGTGCCAGCAGCCGCAGGGGTGTGAGGGAGCAGTACTTC.

This clonotype was seen just once. The chain uses TRBV12-3 or TRBV12-4 and TRBJ1-5; D ambiguous. V gave up 7 bases and J gave up 1 base, with 11 bases separating them. The CDR3 has 14 residues. The CDR3 DNA reads as TGTGCCAGCACCGTTACGGGGAGCAATCAGCCCCAGCATTTT. This gives the protein CASTVTGSNQPQHF.

This clonotype was detected ten times or more. The chain has TRBV28 and TRBJ2-7; D is ambiguous. V lost 8 bases to trimming and J lost 3 bases, with 8 bases between them. The CDR3 sequence is 11 residues long. Germline V gene sequence: CDR1 MDHEN, CDR2 SYDVKM. The CDR3 nucleotides read TGTGCCAGCTCCGGAGTCTACGAGCAGTACTTC. Translated: CASSGVYEQYF.

This clonotype was counted at least ten times. The chain is built from TRBV28 and TRBJ2-5, with 8 bases lining up with TRBD2. The CDR3 is 15 amino acids. Per germline, CDR1 MDHEN and CDR2 SYDVKM. The V segment lost 2 bases and the J segment 2 bases; nucleotides outside the gene matches: 4. This CDR3 is CASSLGASGQETQYF. CDR3 sequence (DNA): TGTGCCAGCAGTTTAGGGGCTAGCGGGCAAGAGACCCAGTACTTC.

A few counts support this clonotype. V usage is TRBV6-5 and J usage is TRBJ1-1; 10 bases line up with TRBD1. The germline V gene encodes CDR1 MNHEY and CDR2 SVGAGI. The CDR3 has 15 residues. After removal of 4 bases from V and 4 bases from J, the junction contained 6 bases not matched to a gene. The CDR3 protein is CASSSRDRGFTEAFF. The CDR3 region has the DNA TGTGCCAGCAGTTCCCGGGACAGGGGATTCACTGAAGCTTTCTTT.

This clonotype was counted at least ten times. The chain joins TRBV4-1 to TRBJ2-7; D not resolved. CDR1 is MGHRA, CDR2 YSYEKL, per germline. The CDR3 sequence is 13 residues long. Trimming removed 1 base from V and 1 base from J, with 5 bases in between. The DNA of the CDR3 is TGCGCCAGCAGCCAAGGTGGATCCTACGAGCAGTACTTC. This gives the protein CASSQGGSYEQYF.

This clonotype was seen ten or more times. The V call is TRBV20-1, the J call TRBJ2-5, with D unclear. Looked up from germline, CDR1 is DFQATT and CDR2 is SNEGSKA (reference sequence). Trimming took 4 bases from V and 3 from J, leaving 12 bases between them. This CDR3 contains 13 residues. The CDR3 nucleotides are TGCAGTGCTACTGATGGAGCTGAAGAGACCCAGTACTTC. Its translation: CSATDGAEETQYF.

This clonotype was seen repeatedly, ten times or more. The rearrangement joins TRBV7-8 to TRBJ2-7; TRBD1 or TRBD2 may be the D gene (5 bases each). The V gene lost 3 bases and the J gene lost 5 bases, with 14 bases spanning the gap. The CDR3 sequence is 14 residues long. CDR1 SGHVS and CDR2 FQNEAQ come from the germline V gene. The CDR3 DNA reads as TGTGCCAGCAGCTTTGGCAGGGAGCCCCACGAGCAGTACTTC. As protein: CASSFGREPHEQYF. The variable domain in full, completed from reference TRBV7-8 and TRBJ2-7, reads GAGVSQSPRYKVAKRGQDVALRCDPISGHVSLFWYQQALGQGPEFLTYFQNEAQLDKSGLPSDRFFAERPEGSVSTLKIQRTQQEDSAVYLCASSFGREPHEQYFGPGTRLTVT.

This clonotype was observed many times. In DNA, the CDR3 is TGTGCCAGCAGCGTCGGGCAGGGCGAGACCCAGTACTTC. Its protein is CASSVGQGETQYF. The chain couples TRBV9 to TRBJ2-5; perhaps TRBD1 as D (5 bases). The V gene's germline CDR1 is SGDLS and CDR2 YYNGEE. The CDR3 loop spans 13 amino acids. The ends were cut back, 2 bases at V and 5 bases at J, with 10 bases in the middle.

The rearrangement joins TRBV25-1 to TRBJ2-2; tentatively, D is TRBD1 (6 bases). V lost 2 bases and J lost 6, with 13 bases in between. The CDR3 is made up of 15 amino acids. Per the germline V gene, CDR1 is MGHDK and CDR2 is SYGVNS. The CDR3 here is CASSEIGTIPGELFF. For the CDR3, the DNA is TGTGCCAGCAGTGAAATAGGGACAATACCCGGGGAGCTGTTTTTT.

Only a few counts were recorded for this clonotype. The gene calls are TRBV4-3 and TRBJ2-3; 8 positions match TRBD1. The ends lost 4 bases at V and 6 bases at J; junction bases unmatched: 6. The V gene's germline CDR1 is LGHNA and CDR2 YSLEER. The CDR3 covers 14 residues. CDR3 loop: CASSPGGAGDTQYF. The CDR3 region has the DNA TGCGCCAGCAGCCCAGGGGGCGCCGGGGATACGCAGTATTTT.

Details on this clonotype: A much larger clonotype is one base distant, so this may be a read error. CDR3 bases: TGTGCCAGCAGCATGACAGGGCGGACTGAAGCTTTCTTT. Amino acids: CASSMTGRTEAFF. This chain connects TRBV7-2 to TRBJ1-1; 7 nucleotides match TRBD1. Germline CDR1 SGHTA, CDR2 FQGNSA. The CDR3 is made up of 13 amino acids. Unmatched junction bases numbered 5, after V lost 5 bases and J lost 5 bases.

Worth noting for this clonotype: This could be a read error, since a much larger clone is one nucleotide away. CDR3 amino acids: CASSLGGQSTNQPQHF. CDR3 nucleotide sequence: TGCGCCAGCAGCTTGGGTGGACAGTCTACCAATCAGCCCCAGCATTTT. This chain uses TRBV5-1 with TRBJ1-5; D is perhaps TRBD1 (6 bases). V was pared by 0 bases and J by 3 bases, with 13 bases between. Germline V gene sequence: CDR1 SGHRS, CDR2 YFSETQ. CDR3 length equals 16 residues.

This chain uses TRBV27 with TRBJ2-1; TRBD2 aligns across 14 bases. This CDR3 region has 17 residues. Germline V gene sequence: CDR1 MNHEY, CDR2 SMNVEV (reference sequence). Trimming at V came to 5 bases and at J to 3 bases, leaving 6 bases not matched to a gene. CDR3 DNA: TGTGCCAGCAGTGCCGGACTAGCGGGAGGCCTCTACAATGAGCAGTTCTTC. Translated: CASSAGLAGGLYNEQFF.

There are many counts of this clonotype. The chain has TRBV28 and TRBJ2-7; 9 bases align to TRBD1. The CDR3 loop spans 16 amino acids. V shed 2 bases and J 2 bases; nucleotides not matched to a gene: 7. Germline V CDR1 and CDR2: MDHEN, SYDVKM. CDR3 coding DNA: TGTGCCAGCAGTTTAAGCAGAGGACAGGGGACCTACGAGCAGTACTTC. It translates to CASSLSRGQGTYEQYF.